The T cell receptor beta chain described here comes from a study of Ad26.COV2.S vaccination and SARS-CoV-2 variants. The germline gives CDR1 LGHNA, CDR2 YSLEER. CDR3 size: 16 residues. Trimming took 0 bases from V and 6 from J, leaving 17 bases between them. Sample treatment: some 20 received Ad26.COV2.S at low or high dose, single or two shots; 5 received placebo; per-sample allocation not given. The samples date from day 63 after the first vaccine or placebo injection. Produced via immunoSEQ multiplex PCR; TCRdb's table is partial and in-frame only. The table shows 300,000 to 400,000 clones, with 90% occurring only once.

The receptor was derived from a person between 18 and 65 years old who received the Ad26.COV2.S COVID-19 vaccine or a placebo. The sequencing here drew on peripheral blood, taken in a trial of Ad26.COV2.S vaccine versus placebo. This sequence joins TRBV4-3 and TRBJ1-2, with a possible D match to TRBD1 (5 bases). CDR3 sequence: CASSQDLGVPQDGYTF. CDR3 bases: TGCGCCAGCAGCCAAGATCTGGGGGTTCCCCAGGATGGCTACACCTTC.